This TCR beta chain was sequenced for a study of CD8 T cells in ankylosing spondylitis. Study results and limitations: Among TCR beta sequences, a motif of under 10 highly homologous variants appeared characteristic of ankylosing spondylitis blood.

Quantitative molecular-barcoded 5'-RACE generated the TCR beta libraries. Via MiXCR, TCRdb re-called the 5' RACE reads, giving one row per CDR3 protein. The sample carries about 190,000 distinct CDR3 sequences, under 15% recorded once. This clonotype was recorded at least ten times. Its antigen is unidentified. Sequencing was done on a sample of blood, either unsorted or a sorted T cell fraction (not recorded which). The clonotype originates from a female donor with ankylosing spondylitis or in good health (not recorded which).

The CDR3 region has the DNA TGCGCCAGCAGCGATGGGCCCCTGGGTGAAGCTTTCTTT. Its protein is CASSDGPLGEAFF. The chain carries TRBV5-1 and TRBJ1-1; D is unclear. CDR3 length equals 13 residues. V lost 4 bases to trimming and J lost 7 bases, with 14 bases between them. The V gene's germline CDR1 is SGHRS and CDR2 YFSETQ.